The entry below describes one TCR beta chain. Antigen specificity is unknown. Profiled with immunoSEQ multiplex PCR; TCRdb holds only in-frame clones, not every one. The repertoire holds some 64,000 clones, with about 94% as singletons. CD4+ T cells from unexposed donors were obtained before the COVID-19 pandemic (2011-2018). The sample belongs to a study of CD4 T cells in relation to SARS-CoV-2 and coronaviruses. Whole-study results and caveats: Pre-pandemic and post-infection samples never came from the same donor.

What was sequenced was naive CD4+ T cells from PBMCs. Subset given: naive CD4+ T cells isolated by negative enrichment. This TCR was sampled from a human donor in good health.

The CDR3 loop is CASSSHPDGLAQFYATNEKLFF. CDR3 DNA sequence: TGTGCCAGTAGTTCACACCCTGACGGGCTGGCACAATTCTATGCAACTAATGAAAAACTGTTTTTT. This chain uses TRBV19 with TRBJ1-4; D ambiguous. There are 22 residues in the CDR3. The germline V gene encodes CDR1 LNHDA and CDR2 SQIVND (reference sequence). Trimming took 5 bases from V and 0 from J, leaving 31 bases between them.